One and the same sample provided the 4 T cell receptor beta chains below, sequenced in a study of T cells during gluten challenge in celiac disease. Cells were tetramer-binding CD4+ effector-memory gut-homing T cells. Multiplexed primers for every TRA and TRB V gene were used across three nested PCRs per cell. Via MiXCR, TCRdb re-called the single-cell sequencing reads, giving one row per CDR3 protein. There are 500 to 800 distinct CDR3 sequences in the sample; roughly 50% occur only once, and under 35% lies in the top ten. This specimen consisted of gluten-specific CD4+ T cells sorted from blood using tetramers, obtained at baseline or on day 6, 14 or 28 of gluten challenge (not recorded which). All receptors derive from a female donor with celiac disease.

The chain is built from TRBV29-1 and TRBJ2-3; 10 positions agree with TRBD1. CDR1 and CDR2 (germline): SQVTM, ANQGSEA. The V and J ends lost 4 bases and 5 bases, in that order; junction bases with no gene match: 6. The CDR3 is 14 residues long. The CDR3 region is CSVAGQGEGDTQYF. CDR3 sequence (DNA): TGCAGCGTTGCCGGACAGGGGGAAGGAGATACGCAGTATTTT.

This rearrangement joins TRBV5-1 to TRBJ2-7; possibly TRBD2 for D (5 bases). There are 16 residues in the CDR3. Germline CDR1 and CDR2: SGHRS and YFSETQ. Trimming left V 0 bases short and J 0 bases short, with 13 bases between. The CDR3 DNA is TGCGCCAGCAGCTTGGCAGTCGGAGCGGACTCCTACGAGCAGTACTTC. Its protein product is CASSLAVGADSYEQYF.

This chain links TRBV20-1 with TRBJ2-7; 9 bases fit TRBD2. V was clipped by 5 bases and J by 2 bases; unmatched bases: 10. This CDR3 is 15 amino acids long. Germline values: CDR1 DFQATT, CDR2 SNEGSKA (reference sequence). This CDR3 reads CSAPPGGGRAYEQYF. CDR3 DNA: TGCAGTGCTCCCCCCGGCGGCGGGAGGGCCTACGAGCAGTACTTC.

V is TRBV7-8 and J is TRBJ2-3, with D perhaps TRBD1 or TRBD2 (5 bases each). The CDR3 has 15 amino acids. CDR1 is SGHVS, CDR2 FQNEAQ, per germline. Trimming removed 6 bases from V and 4 bases from J, with 17 bases in between. CDR3 in DNA: TGTGCCAGCAGGACTAAAGGGGCTAGTGCAGATACGCAGTATTTT. Translation gives CASRTKGASADTQYF. The entire variable domain, with the rest obtained from reference TRBV7-8 and TRBJ2-3, is as follows: GAGVSQSPRYKVAKRGQDVALRCDPISGHVSLFWYQQALGQGPEFLTYFQNEAQLDKSGLPSDRFFAERPEGSVSTLKIQRTQQEDSAVYLCASRTKGASADTQYFGPGTRLTVL.